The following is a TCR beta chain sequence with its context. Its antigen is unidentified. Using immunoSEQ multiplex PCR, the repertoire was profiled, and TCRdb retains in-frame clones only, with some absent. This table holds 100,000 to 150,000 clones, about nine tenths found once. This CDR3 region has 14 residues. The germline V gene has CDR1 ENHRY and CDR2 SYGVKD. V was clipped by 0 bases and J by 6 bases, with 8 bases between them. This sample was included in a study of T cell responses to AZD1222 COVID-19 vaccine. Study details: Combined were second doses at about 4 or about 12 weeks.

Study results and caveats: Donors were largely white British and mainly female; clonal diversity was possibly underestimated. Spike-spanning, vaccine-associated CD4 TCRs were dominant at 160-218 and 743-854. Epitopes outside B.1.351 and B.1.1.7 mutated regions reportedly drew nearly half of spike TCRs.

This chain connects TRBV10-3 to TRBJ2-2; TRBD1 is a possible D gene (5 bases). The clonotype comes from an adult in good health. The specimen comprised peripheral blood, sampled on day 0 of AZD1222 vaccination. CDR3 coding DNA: TGTGCCATCAGTGAGTCGACCAGGGCCGGGGAGCTGTTTTTT. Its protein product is CAISESTRAGELFF.